A selection of T cell receptor beta chains follows, all from one sample in a study of T cell responses to AZD1222 COVID-19 vaccine. The table came from immunoSEQ multiplex PCR; TCRdb's copy has only in-frame clones and leaves some out. The data contain over 100,000 clones, 80% to 90% of them singletons. The material was peripheral blood, obtained on day 0 of AZD1222 vaccination. These receptors were obtained from an adult in good health. Both conserved end residues are part of each CDR3. D genes are given only for firm matches. Clone size is stated in some rows and not others, as once, few, many or a class when expanded.

clone_size	v_call	d_call	j_call	cdr3_nt	cdr3_aa
NA	TRBV7-9	NA	TRBJ2-1	TGTGCCAGCAGCTTAAGTCTCCAGGGGTCCTACAATGAGCAGTTCTTC	CASSLSLQGSYNEQFF
NA	TRBV15	TRBD1	TRBJ1-6	TGTGCCACCAGCAGGGGCGGGACAGGGGGAGATTCACCCCTCCACTTT	CATSRGGTGGDSPLHF
NA	TRBV18	NA	TRBJ1-6	TGTGCCAGCTCACCGGTTCAGGGTGAAAATTCACCCCTCCACTTT	CASSPVQGENSPLHF
NA	TRBV7-3	NA	TRBJ1-1	TGTGCCAGCAGCCTAACTACCGGGACATTGGTGGTTACTGAAGCTTTCTTT	CASSLTTGTLVVTEAFF
NA	TRBV12-5	NA	TRBJ2-7	TGTGCTAGTGGTTTGAACGGCGAGCAGTACTTC	CASGLNGEQYF
NA	TRBV6-1	NA	TRBJ1-2	TGTGCCAGCAGTGAAGATGGTAGGGCAGGGTTGAACTATGGCTACACCTTC	CASSEDGRAGLNYGYTF
NA	TRBV24-1	TRBD1	TRBJ2-5	TGTGCCAGTCACGACAGGGGAGCGGAGACCCAGTACTTC	CASHDRGAETQYF
NA	TRBV5-1	NA	TRBJ2-7	TGCGCCAGCAGCCCAGGGGCCTACGAGCAGTACTTC	CASSPGAYEQYF
once	TRBV6-5	NA	TRBJ2-3	TGTGCCAGCAGTTCCTCCGGTCCGCCGAATACGCAGTATTTT	CASSSSGPPNTQYF
few	TRBV28	NA	TRBJ1-2	TGTGCCAGCACCATTGACTTGACACGTGGCTACACCTTC	CASTIDLTRGYTF